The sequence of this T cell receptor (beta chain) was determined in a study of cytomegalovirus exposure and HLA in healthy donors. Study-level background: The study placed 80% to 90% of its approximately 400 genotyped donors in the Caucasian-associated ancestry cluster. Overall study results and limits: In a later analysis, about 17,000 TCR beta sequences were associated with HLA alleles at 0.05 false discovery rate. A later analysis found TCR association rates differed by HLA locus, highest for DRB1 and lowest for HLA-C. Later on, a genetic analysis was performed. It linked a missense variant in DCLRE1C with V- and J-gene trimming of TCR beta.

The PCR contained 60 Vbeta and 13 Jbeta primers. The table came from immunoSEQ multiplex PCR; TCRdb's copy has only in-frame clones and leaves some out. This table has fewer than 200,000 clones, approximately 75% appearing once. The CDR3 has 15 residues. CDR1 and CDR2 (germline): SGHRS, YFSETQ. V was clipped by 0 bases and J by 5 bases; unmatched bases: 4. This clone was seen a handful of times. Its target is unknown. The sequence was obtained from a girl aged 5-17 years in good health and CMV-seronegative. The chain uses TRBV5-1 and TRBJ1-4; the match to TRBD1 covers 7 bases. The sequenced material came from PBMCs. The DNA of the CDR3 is TGCGCCAGCAGCTTGGAAGGACAGGTCAATGAAAAACTGTTTTTT. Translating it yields CASSLEGQVNEKLFF.